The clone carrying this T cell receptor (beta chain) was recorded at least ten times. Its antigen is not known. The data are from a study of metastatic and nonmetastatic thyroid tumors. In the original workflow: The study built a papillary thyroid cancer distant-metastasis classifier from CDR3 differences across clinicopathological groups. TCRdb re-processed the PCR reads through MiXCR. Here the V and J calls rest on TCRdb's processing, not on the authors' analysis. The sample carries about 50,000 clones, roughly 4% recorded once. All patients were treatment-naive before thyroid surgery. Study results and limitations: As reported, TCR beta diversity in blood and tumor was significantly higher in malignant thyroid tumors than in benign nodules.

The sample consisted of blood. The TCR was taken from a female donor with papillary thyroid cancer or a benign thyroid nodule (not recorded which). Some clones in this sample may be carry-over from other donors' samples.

The DNA of the CDR3 is TGTGCCAGTAGTATTAGAGATTCACCCCTCCACTTT. Amino acid sequence: CASSIRDSPLHF. The chain joins TRBV19 to TRBJ1-6; D is ambiguous. Germline loops: CDR1 LNHDA, CDR2 SQIVND (reference sequence). V lost 3 bases and J 8 bases, leaving 5 bases between the germline ends. The CDR3 sequence is 12 residues long.